This entry lists 21 T cell receptor beta chains sequenced from one sample in a study of blood T cells in healthy people across ages. Using a J-beta primer mix together with a sample-barcoded 5' primer, a second PCR was run for about 7 to 12 cycles. MiXCR, run by TCRdb on the 5' RACE reads, gives a single entry per CDR3 protein. The sample holds 580,000 or so distinct CDR3 sequences; 47% are singletons and the top ten take about 22%. The sequencing sample was made of blood. Every receptor here comes from a man older than 75 in good health.

The chain recombines TRBV7-2 with TRBJ2-3; the match to TRBD2 covers 7 bases. Trimming at V came to 1 base and at J to 6 bases, leaving 4 bases not matched to a gene. The CDR3 consists of 14 residues. Germline CDR1 SGHTA, CDR2 FQGNSA. CDR3 region: CASSLGTSRDTQYF. CDR3 in DNA: TGTGCCAGCAGCTTAGGGACTAGTAGGGATACGCAGTATTTT.

The gene calls are TRBV7-2 and TRBJ2-5; 8 bases match TRBD1. Germline V gene sequence: CDR1 SGHTA, CDR2 FQGNSA. The CDR3 length is 15 residues. Germline trimming cut 4 bases from V and 1 base from J; bases unmatched to any gene: 5. The CDR3 nucleotides are TGTGCCAGCAGCTGGGGGGACAGGCTCCAAGAGACCCAGTACTTC. Its translation: CASSWGDRLQETQYF.

J is TRBJ2-2 and V is TRBV5-1; 7 nucleotides agree with TRBD2. The V gene's germline CDR1 is SGHRS and CDR2 YFSETQ. This CDR3 region has 15 residues. The V gene end was trimmed by 4 bases and the J gene end by 7 bases; junction bases not matched to a gene: 10. In DNA, the CDR3 is TGCGCCAGCAGCCCCAGCGCGGGAGTGAGCGGGGAGCTGTTTTTT. Protein: CASSPSAGVSGELFF.

This clonotype was detected once. An end of the junction differs from the germline gene, which may be a read error. The rearrangement joins TRBV7-2 to TRBJ2-3; D is unresolved. The CDR3 has 12 amino acids. In germline, CDR1 is SGHTA, CDR2 FQGNSA. CDR3 DNA: TGTGCCAGCATCTTAAACGCAGATACGCAGTATTTT. Translation: CASILNADTQYF.

This clonotype was seen only a few times. CDR3 DNA sequence: TGTGCCAGCAGCTTATCCGGGGGAGCCAAAAACATTCAGTACTTC. Protein product: CASSLSGGAKNIQYF. V usage is TRBV7-2 and J usage is TRBJ2-4; tentative D call: TRBD2 (6 bases). This CDR3 is built from 15 residues. Trimming shortened V by 2 bases and J by 0 bases, and 8 bases separated the two germline ends. Germline CDR1 SGHTA, CDR2 FQGNSA.

V usage is TRBV5-1 and J usage is TRBJ2-1, with TRBD2 matching 12 bases. V shed 4 bases, J shed 2 bases, and the junction held 4 bases outside the gene matches. CDR1 is SGHRS, CDR2 YFSETQ, per germline. This CDR3 comprises 16 residues. CDR3 in DNA: TGCGCCAGCAGCATAACTAGCGGGGGGACCTACAATGAGCAGTTCTTC. Amino acid sequence: CASSITSGGTYNEQFF.

This clonotype appeared once. The chain couples TRBV7-2 to TRBJ2-3; the D gene is possibly TRBD2 (8 bases). V was pared by 6 bases and J by 0 bases, with 19 bases between. Germline CDR1 SGHTA, CDR2 FQGNSA. The CDR3 spans 17 residues. In DNA, the CDR3 is TGTGCCAGCAGGGTAGGGGGCGGGGGGCCAAGCACAGATACGCAGTATTTT. Residues: CASRVGGGGPSTDTQYF. Full variable domain (missing parts from reference TRBV7-2 and TRBJ2-3): GAGVSQSPSNKVTEKGKDVELRCDPISGHTALYWYRQSLGQGLEFLIYFQGNSAPDKSGLPSDRFSAERTGGSVSTLTIQRTQQEDSAVYLCASRVGGGGPSTDTQYFGPGTRLTVL.

This clonotype was seen ten or more times. The gene calls are TRBV7-9 and TRBJ2-7; a weak D match, TRBD1 (6 bases). This CDR3 spans 17 amino acids. From germline, CDR1 is SEHNR and CDR2 FQNEAQ (reference sequence). Trimming stripped 4 bases from V and 1 base from J, with 20 bases between. DNA for the CDR3: TGTGCCAGCAGCTCAGGGGTGGGCCAGCTTACTTCCTACGAGCAGTACTTC. As protein: CASSSGVGQLTSYEQYF.

This clonotype showed up just a few times. The gene calls are TRBV24-1 and TRBJ2-3; 7 nucleotides agree with TRBD1. The CDR3 is made up of 16 amino acids. Germline loops: CDR1 KGHDR, CDR2 SFDVKD. V was clipped by 0 bases and J by 3 bases; unmatched bases: 5. The CDR3 is CATSDLFGQETDTQYF. The CDR3 nucleotides read TGTGCCACCAGTGATTTGTTCGGACAGGAGACAGATACGCAGTATTTT.

This chain links TRBV2 with TRBJ2-6; D gene unclear. Germline V gene lookup returns CDR1 SNHLY and CDR2 FYNNEI. The CDR3 length is 16 residues. Trimming stripped 4 bases from V and 2 bases from J, with 12 bases between. The CDR3 DNA is TGTGCCAGCAGTGTTGTCGCGTTAACTGGGGCCAACGTCCTGACTTTC. This codes for CASSVVALTGANVLTF. Full variable domain (missing parts from reference TRBV2 and TRBJ2-6): EPEVTQTPSHQVTQMGQEVILRCVPISNHLYFYWYRQILGQKVEFLVSFYNNEISEKSEIFDDQFSVERPDGSNFTLKIRSTKLEDSAMYFCASSVVALTGANVLTFGAGSRLTVL.

CDR3 protein: CSARARLAGAHEQFF. DNA of the CDR3: TGCAGTGCTAGAGCGCGGCTAGCGGGAGCCCATGAGCAGTTCTTC. This chain uses TRBV20-1 with TRBJ2-1; 10 nucleotides align to TRBD2. J gave up 8 bases and V 1 base, and 8 bases lay outside the gene matches. Germline CDR1 DFQATT, CDR2 SNEGSKA (reference sequence). The length of the CDR3 is 15 residues.

This clonotype has only one observation. A clone one base away is much larger, so this may be a read error. This rearrangement joins TRBV4-2 to TRBJ2-1; TRBD2 matches 7 bases. Trimming cost V 6 bases and J 4 bases; bases outside gene matches: 12. Germline values: CDR1 LGHNA, CDR2 YNFKEQ. The CDR3 length is 16 residues. CDR3 region: CASRMPMASGYNEQFF. CDR3 bases: TGTGCCAGCAGAATGCCCATGGCTAGCGGATACAATGAGCAGTTCTTC.

The chain recombines TRBV7-2 with TRBJ2-5; 8 nucleotides agree with TRBD2. J gave up 1 base and V 3 bases, and 7 bases lay outside the gene matches. Germline V gives CDR1 SGHTA, CDR2 FQGNSA. This CDR3 has 16 amino acids. CDR3 protein: CASSFRLSGGQETQYF. The CDR3 DNA reads TGTGCCAGCAGCTTCCGACTAAGCGGGGGCCAAGAGACCCAGTACTTC. The full variable domain, its missing parts supplied by reference TRBV7-2 and TRBJ2-5, is GAGVSQSPSNKVTEKGKDVELRCDPISGHTALYWYRQSLGQGLEFLIYFQGNSAPDKSGLPSDRFSAERTGGSVSTLTIQRTQQEDSAVYLCASSFRLSGGQETQYFGPGTRLLVL.

The chain recombines TRBV20-1 with TRBJ2-1; 9 nucleotides match TRBD2. V lost 0 bases, J lost 7 bases, and 13 bases stayed unmatched. The length of the CDR3 is 17 residues. From germline, CDR1 is DFQATT and CDR2 SNEGSKA (reference sequence). CDR3 in DNA: TGCAGTGCTAGAGATCGGGGCGGGGGGGCTATAAGGAATGAGCAGTTCTTC. It yields the protein CSARDRGGGAIRNEQFF.

This clonotype occurred many times. This rearrangement joins TRBV6-6 to TRBJ2-3; 9 bases match TRBD1. Looked up from germline, CDR1 is MNHNY and CDR2 is SVGAGI (reference sequence). Losses at the gene ends were 5 bases for V and 5 bases for J; bases not matched to a gene: 8. The CDR3 consists of 15 residues. CDR3 protein: CASSTGQGRGDTQYF. In nucleotides, the CDR3 is TGTGCCAGCAGTACAGGACAGGGGCGGGGAGATACGCAGTATTTT.

The chain links TRBV20-1 to TRBJ1-2, with D maybe TRBD1 (5 bases). This CDR3 is built from 13 residues. From germline, CDR1 is DFQATT and CDR2 SNEGSKA (reference sequence). V shed 7 bases and J shed 5 bases, with 17 bases lying between them. DNA for the CDR3: TGCAGTGTCAGGACAATGGGGATTTATGGCTACACCTTC. It yields the protein CSVRTMGIYGYTF.

The CDR3 nucleotides are TGTGCCAGCAGCTTAGGGGCAACAGCGGGGACAGAGACCCAGTACTTC. Its protein is CASSLGATAGTETQYF. The V call is TRBV7-3, the J call TRBJ2-5; 7 bases line up with TRBD2. Unmatched junction bases numbered 10, after V lost 2 bases and J lost 4 bases. The CDR3 loop spans 16 amino acids. Germline CDR1 is SGHTA and CDR2 is FQGTGA.

On this clonotype itself: A single base separates this from a much larger clone, so it may be a read error. The chain couples TRBV3-1 to TRBJ2-3, with unresolved D. This CDR3 region has 14 residues. Germline V gene data show CDR1 as LGHDT and CDR2 as YNNKEL (reference sequence). For the CDR3, the DNA is TGTGCCAGCAGCCGGGGTTCGACCACAGATACGCAGTTTTTT. The encoded protein is CASSRGSTTDTQFF.

V usage is TRBV28 and J usage is TRBJ1-5; TRBD1 is a possible D gene (5 bases). Deletions cut 5 bases from V and 2 bases from J, with 16 bases between. The CDR3 runs to 16 residues. CDR1 is MDHEN and CDR2 is SYDVKM in the germline V gene. CDR3 nucleotides: TGTGCCAGCAGTCCCCCGGATGGGGGAGGCAATCAGCCCCAGCATTTT. It specifies CASSPPDGGGNQPQHF.

The chain carries TRBV5-1 and TRBJ2-7; D gene ambiguous. The J call may not be correct, given that the DNA end is closer to TRBJ2-5. The germline V gene encodes CDR1 SGHRS and CDR2 YFSETQ. The length of the CDR3 is 14 residues. In nucleotides, the CDR3 is TGCGCCAGCAGCGAACCCCGTGGCCAAGAGACCCAGTACTTC. Amino acids: CASSEPRGQETQYF.

The chain carries TRBV5-1 and TRBJ2-5; D is possibly TRBD1 (6 bases). The J call may be faulty, since TRBJ2-7 better matches the DNA end. The CDR3 has 14 residues. Germline CDR1 is SGHRS and CDR2 is YFSETQ. CDR3 coding DNA: TGCGCCAGCAGCTTGAGGACAGCTGAGGGCGAGCAGTACTTC. This sequence encodes CASSLRTAEGEQYF.